This entry lists 9 T cell receptor beta chains sequenced from one sample in a study of spatial heterogeneity in lung cancer. Study findings and constraints: How many expanded intratumoral alpha and beta TCRs were present tracked the tumor mutation count, which was a count of nonsynonymous mutations.

TCRdb passed the 5' RACE reads through MiXCR, listing each CDR3 protein once. The table lists approximately 2,900 distinct CDR3 sequences, approximately 13% of them singletons. Regarding time point: sample taken at primary tumor resection. Their antigens remain unidentified. The starting material was lung tumor tissue, obtained at surgery. These receptors all come from a male donor with early-stage non-small cell lung cancer.

By sample fraction, this clonotype is medium-sized. The chain couples TRBV12-3 or TRBV12-4 to TRBJ2-3; D assignment may be TRBD1 or TRBD2 (5 bases each). V shed 2 bases and J shed 2 bases, with 8 bases lying between them. The CDR3 is 14 residues long. The CDR3 sequence is CASSLRGFTDTQYF. CDR3 DNA sequence: TGTGCCAGCAGTTTACGGGGCTTCACAGATACGCAGTATTTT.

This clonotype came up a few times. The chain uses TRBV9 and TRBJ2-2; TRBD2 matches at 9 bases. V was pared by 1 base and J by 5 bases, with 9 bases of the junction left unmatched. CDR3 length: 17 amino acids. Germline CDR1 reads SGDLS; CDR2 reads YYNGEE. CDR3 sequence reads: CASSVNLAGVRTGELFF. The CDR3 DNA reads TGTGCCAGCAGCGTAAATTTAGCGGGAGTTCGTACCGGGGAGCTGTTTTTT. Full variable domain (missing parts from reference TRBV9 and TRBJ2-2): DSGVTQTPKHLITATGQRVTLRCSPRSGDLSVYWYQQSLDQGLQFLIQYYNGEERAKGNILERFSAQQFPDLHSELNLSSLELGDSALYFCASSVNLAGVRTGELFFGEGSRLTVL.

This clonotype is medium-sized (0.01 to 0.1%) within its sample. The CDR3 here is CSVDKVSQGGYTF. CDR3 sequence (DNA): TGCAGCGTTGATAAAGTCTCGCAAGGGGGCTACACCTTC. The gene calls are TRBV29-1 and TRBJ1-2, with D hard to call. Germline assignment: CDR1 SQVTM and CDR2 ANQGSEA. The CDR3 sequence is 13 residues long. V dropped 3 bases and J dropped 8 bases, with 16 bases sitting between them.

This clonotype is medium-sized within its sample. The V gene is TRBV9, the J gene TRBJ2-2; 7 positions match TRBD2. The CDR3 covers 14 residues. CDR1 and CDR2 from the germline V gene are SGDLS and YYNGEE. The junction had 8 bases not matched to a gene; V was cut back by 6 bases and J by 6 bases. CDR3 bases: TGTGCCAGCACCCCTGGACTAGTAGCCGGGGAGCTGTTTTTT. It is translated as CASTPGLVAGELFF.

This clonotype is medium-sized. The J gene is TRBJ2-1, the V gene TRBV7-2, with D possibly matching TRBD2 (5 bases). CDR1 is SGHTA and CDR2 is FQGNSA in the germline V gene. Trimming took 5 bases from V and 1 from J, leaving 12 bases between them. This CDR3 has 15 amino acids. The CDR3, as DNA: TGTGCCAGCAGCCCCACCCGGGGATCCTACAATGAGCAGTTCTTC. Its protein product is CASSPTRGSYNEQFF. Looking up the rest from reference TRBV7-2 and TRBJ2-1 gives the full variable domain: GAGVSQSPSNKVTEKGKDVELRCDPISGHTALYWYRQSLGQGLEFLIYFQGNSAPDKSGLPSDRFSAERTGGSVSTLTIQRTQQEDSAVYLCASSPTRGSYNEQFFGPGTRLTVL.

In this sample, this clonotype turned up a few times. The chain is built from TRBV6-1 and TRBJ1-4, with a tentative D call TRBD1 (5 bases). This CDR3 is built from 14 residues. V lost 4 bases, J lost 8 bases, and 14 bases lay in between. CDR1 is MNHNS, CDR2 SASEGT, per germline. The CDR3 DNA sequence: TGTGCCAGCAGTGGGACATCGGTTAGAGAAAAACTGTTTTTT. This translates into CASSGTSVREKLFF.

This clonotype is labeled as medium-sized. The rearrangement links TRBV20-1 to TRBJ1-2; a possible D gene is TRBD1 (5 bases). Trimming left V 0 bases short and J 8 bases short, with 16 bases between. Looked up from germline, CDR1 is DFQATT and CDR2 is SNEGSKA (reference sequence). There are 14 residues in the CDR3. The CDR3 region is CSARDIGTGDGYTF. The CDR3 DNA is TGCAGTGCTAGAGATATCGGGACTGGTGACGGCTACACCTTC.

This chain links TRBV4-2 with TRBJ1-5; 10 bases agree with TRBD1. Germline CDR1 and CDR2: LGHNA and YNFKEQ. Germline trimming cut 1 base from V and 4 bases from J; bases unmatched to any gene: 1. CDR3 length: 15 amino acids. Here the CDR3 DNA reads TGTGCCAGCAGCCAAGGGACAGGGGGGAATCAGCCCCAGCATTTT. This gives the protein CASSQGTGGNQPQHF.

This clonotype is medium-sized (0.01 to 0.1%). The V gene is TRBV25-1, the J gene TRBJ2-7; D is uncertain. Germline CDR1 is MGHDK and CDR2 is SYGVNS. Trimming removed 3 bases from V and 9 bases from J, with 9 bases in between. This CDR3 has 11 residues. In DNA form, the CDR3 reads TGTGCCAGCAGTGATGAGTCGGTGCAGTACTTC. Its protein product is CASSDESVQYF.